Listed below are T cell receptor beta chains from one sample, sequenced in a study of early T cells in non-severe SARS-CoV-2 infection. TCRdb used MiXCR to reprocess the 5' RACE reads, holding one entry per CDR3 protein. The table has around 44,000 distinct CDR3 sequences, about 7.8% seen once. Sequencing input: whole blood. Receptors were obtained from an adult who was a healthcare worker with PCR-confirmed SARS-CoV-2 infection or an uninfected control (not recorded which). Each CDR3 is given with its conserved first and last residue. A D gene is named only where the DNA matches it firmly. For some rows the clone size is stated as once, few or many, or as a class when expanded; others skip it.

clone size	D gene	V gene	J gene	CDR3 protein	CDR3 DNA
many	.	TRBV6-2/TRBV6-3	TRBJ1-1	CASSYSTGRVTEAFF	TGTGCCAGCAGTTACTCGACAGGCAGGGTCACTGAAGCTTTCTTT
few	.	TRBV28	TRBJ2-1	CATWTFSPDSYNEQFF	TGTGCCACCTGGACATTCTCACCCGATTCCTACAATGAGCAGTTCTTC
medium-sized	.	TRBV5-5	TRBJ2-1	CASSLATGLSYNEQFF	TGTGCCAGCAGCTTGGCTACGGGACTCTCCTACAATGAGCAGTTCTTC
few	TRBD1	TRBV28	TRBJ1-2	CASSDGTGLSYGYTF	TGTGCCAGCAGTGATGGGACAGGGTTATCCTATGGCTACACCTTC
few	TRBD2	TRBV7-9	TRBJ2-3	CASSPRTRTYTDTQYF	TGTGCCAGCAGCCCGCGGACTAGAACTTACACAGATACGCAGTATTTT
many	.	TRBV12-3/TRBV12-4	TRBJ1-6	CASSLNQNSPLHF	TGTGCCAGCAGTTTAAATCAGAATTCACCCCTCCACTTT
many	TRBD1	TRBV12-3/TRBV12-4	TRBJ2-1	CASSLGTGRDNEQFF	TGTGCCAGCAGTTTAGGGACAGGACGAGACAATGAGCAGTTCTTC
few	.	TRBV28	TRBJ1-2	CASSLGGPANYGYTF	TGTGCCAGCAGTTTGGGGGGGCCGGCTAACTATGGCTACACCTTC
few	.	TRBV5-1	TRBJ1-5	CASSLSVNQPQHF	TGCGCCAGCAGCTTGAGCGTCAATCAGCCCCAGCATTTT
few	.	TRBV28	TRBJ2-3	CASTTAEFADTQYF	TGTGCCAGCACCACTGCGGAGTTTGCAGATACGCAGTATTTT
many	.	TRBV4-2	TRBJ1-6	CASSQGGQYNSPLHF	TGTGCCAGCAGCCAAGGGGGGCAGTATAATTCACCCCTCCACTTT
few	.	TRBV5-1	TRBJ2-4	CASSTPQGDIQYF	TGCGCCAGCAGCACACCACAGGGAGACATTCAGTACTTC
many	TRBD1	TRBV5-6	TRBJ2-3	CASSEDRGRTDTQYF	TGTGCCAGCAGCGAAGACAGGGGGAGGACAGATACGCAGTATTTT
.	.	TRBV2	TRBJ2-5	CASMQAQETQYF	TGTGCCAGCATGCAGGCCCAAGAGACCCAGTACTTC
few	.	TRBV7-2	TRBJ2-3	CASSFTGTDTQYF	TGTGCCAGCAGCTTCACAGGGACAGATACGCAGTATTTT
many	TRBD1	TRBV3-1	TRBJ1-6	CASSQDAGDSNSPLHF	TGTGCCAGCAGCCAAGATGCCGGGGACAGTAATTCACCCCTCCACTTT
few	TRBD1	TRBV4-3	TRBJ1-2	CASSRNGQGRYGYTF	TGCGCCAGCAGCCGAAACGGACAGGGACGCTATGGCTACACCTTC
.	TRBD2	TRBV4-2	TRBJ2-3	CASSQASGGATDTQYF	TGTGCCAGCAGCCAAGCTAGCGGGGGGGCCACAGATACGCAGTATTTT
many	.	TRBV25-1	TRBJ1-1	CASSNPGVNTEAFF	TGTGCCAGCAGTAACCCAGGGGTGAACACTGAAGCTTTCTTT
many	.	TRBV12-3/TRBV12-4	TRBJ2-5	CASSWGETQYF	TGTGCCAGCAGTTGGGGGGAGACCCAGTACTTC
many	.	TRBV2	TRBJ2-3	CASFKNRGTDTQYF	TGTGCCAGCTTTAAGAACAGGGGCACAGATACGCAGTATTTT
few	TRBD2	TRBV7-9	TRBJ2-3	CASSSSGLALTDTQYF	TGTGCCAGCAGCTCATCGGGACTAGCCCTCACAGATACGCAGTATTTT
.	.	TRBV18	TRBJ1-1	CASSRNRANTEAFF	TGTGCCAGCTCTAGAAATAGGGCGAACACTGAAGCTTTCTTT
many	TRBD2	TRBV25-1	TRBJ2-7	CASRSSGGPAYEQYF	TGTGCCAGCAGATCTAGCGGGGGTCCAGCCTACGAGCAGTACTTC
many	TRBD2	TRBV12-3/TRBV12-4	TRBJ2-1	CASSRTSGKNEQFF	TGTGCCAGCAGCAGGACTAGCGGGAAAAATGAGCAGTTCTTC
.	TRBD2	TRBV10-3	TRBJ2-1	CAIRATSGGNNEQFF	TGTGCCATCAGGGCAACTAGCGGGGGAAACAATGAGCAGTTCTTC
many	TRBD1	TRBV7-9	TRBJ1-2	CASSQIGQANYGYTF	TGTGCCAGCAGCCAAATTGGACAGGCTAACTATGGCTACACCTTC
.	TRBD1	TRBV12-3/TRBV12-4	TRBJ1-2	CASSFTAGTGRYGYTF	TGTGCCAGCAGTTTCACCGCCGGGACAGGGCGCTATGGCTACACCTTC